This note documents a single TCR beta chain sequence. Either two negative PCRs, clearance, or symptom resolution qualified Cohort 3 donors as recovered. The data belong to a study of blood T cell repertoires in COVID-19. Study at large: The study drew acute and convalescent COVID-19 samples from the United States, Italy and Spain. T cells, B-cell-depleted T cells, or PBMCs supplied cDNA or gDNA.

The V end was cut by 0 bases, the J end by 1 base, with 8 bases between. CDR3 length: 14 amino acids. Germline values: CDR1 SGHDT, CDR2 YYEEEE. As handled by the study authors: How many nucleated cells were present was estimated from reference gene primer amplification. Sequencing used immunoSEQ multiplex PCR; TCRdb keeps in-frame clones, though not all of them. Clone size and the V and J calls come from that table; the DNA yielded D and trimming. The data show a few hundred thousand clones, 80% to 90% seen once. The receptor was isolated from a woman in her 30s who had recovered from COVID-19. The sequencing sample was made of PBMCs or T cells enriched from blood (not recorded which). The rearrangement uses TRBV5-6 and TRBJ2-7, with D hard to call. This CDR3 is CASSLDTSSYEQYF. The CDR3 region has the DNA TGTGCCAGCAGCTTGGATACAAGTTCCTACGAGCAGTACTTC.